Reported below is one T cell receptor beta chain. Its matching antigen is unknown. Using immunoSEQ multiplex PCR, the repertoire was profiled, and TCRdb retains in-frame clones only, with some absent. The table lists about 81,000 clones, roughly 89% of them singletons. This CDR3 is built from 16 residues. Per germline, CDR1 KGHSH and CDR2 LQKENI. Trimming removed 1 base from V and 2 bases from J; junction bases left unmatched: 7. The data derive from a study of graft-versus-host responses after intestinal transplantation. Across the study: Transplants were multivisceral, liver-intestinal, or isolated intestinal. Tacrolimus and steroids were given for around 3 years to all recipients after anti-thymocyte globulin induction.

General study results and limits: GvH clones occurred in recipient marrow; some first appeared in ileum or blood.

The J gene is TRBJ2-7, the V gene TRBV18; 8 bases are a match to TRBD1. The TCR originated in a human donor who received an intestinal transplant. The sample consisted of unstimulated CD4+ T cells sorted from spleen or lymph node cells, taken before intestinal transplant. CDR3 sequence reads: CASSPLSGQAPYEQYF. The CDR3 nucleotides are TGTGCCAGCTCACCACTTTCGGGACAGGCCCCCTACGAGCAGTACTTC.